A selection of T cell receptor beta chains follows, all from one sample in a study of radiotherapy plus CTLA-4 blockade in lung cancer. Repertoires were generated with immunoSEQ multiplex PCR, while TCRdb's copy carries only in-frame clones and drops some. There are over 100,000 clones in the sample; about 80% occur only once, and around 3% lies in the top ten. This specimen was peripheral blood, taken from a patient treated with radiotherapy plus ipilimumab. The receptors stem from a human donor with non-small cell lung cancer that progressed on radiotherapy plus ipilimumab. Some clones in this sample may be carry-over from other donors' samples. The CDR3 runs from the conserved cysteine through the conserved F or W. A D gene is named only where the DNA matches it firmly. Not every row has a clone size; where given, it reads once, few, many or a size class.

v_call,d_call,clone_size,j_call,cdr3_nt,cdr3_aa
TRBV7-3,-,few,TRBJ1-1,TGTGCCAGCAGGAGGGAGGCCTACACTGAAGCTTTCTTT,CASRREAYTEAFF
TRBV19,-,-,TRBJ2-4,TGTGCCAGTAGTATAGTAGGGATTTCGGGTAGCATTCAGTACTTC,CASSIVGISGSIQYF
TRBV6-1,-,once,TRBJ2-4,TGTGCCAGCACCGGACAGACACTAGCCAAAAACATTCAGTACTTC,CASTGQTLAKNIQYF
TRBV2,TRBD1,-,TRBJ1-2,TGTGCCAGCAGGCGGGACAGGGAGGATGGCTACACCTTC,CASRRDREDGYTF
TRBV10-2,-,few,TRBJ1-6,TGCGCCAGCAGTGCGGGACGGCATAATTCACCCCTCCACTTT,CASSAGRHNSPLHF
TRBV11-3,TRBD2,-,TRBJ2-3,TGTGCCAGCAGCTTAGGCGGGGGTGATACAGATACGCAGTATTTT,CASSLGGGDTDTQYF
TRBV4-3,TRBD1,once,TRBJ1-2,TGCGCCAGCGGCTATGGGACAGGTGACAACTATGGCTACACCTTC,CASGYGTGDNYGYTF
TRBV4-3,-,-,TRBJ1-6,TGCGCCAGCAGCCAAAGTGAAGGATTGAATTCACCCCTCCACTTT,CASSQSEGLNSPLHF
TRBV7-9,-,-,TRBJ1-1,TGTGCCAGTACCTCCGTTGGAGGCCCGAACACTGAAGCTTTCTTT,CASTSVGGPNTEAFF
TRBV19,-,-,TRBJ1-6,TGTGCCAGTAGCCCTAATGCTTCACCCCTCCACTTT,CASSPNASPLHF
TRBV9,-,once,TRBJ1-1,TGTGCCAGCAGCGCCTTCAAAAACACTGAAGCTTTCTTT,CASSAFKNTEAFF
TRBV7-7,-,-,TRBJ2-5,TGTGCTAGCAGCTTGGGCGTCGGCCAAGAGACCCAGTACTTC,CASSLGVGQETQYF
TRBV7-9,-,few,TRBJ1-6,TGTGCCAGCAGCTTAGGTGGCTACGGCTATAATTCACCCCTCCACTTT,CASSLGGYGYNSPLHF
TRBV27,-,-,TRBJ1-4,TGTGCCAGCAGTCCTCAGGTAGTAAATGAAAAACTGTTTTTT,CASSPQVVNEKLFF
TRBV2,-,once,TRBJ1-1,TGTGCCAGCAGTACCAGGGGTCCAGCTAGCACTGAAGCTTTCTTT,CASSTRGPASTEAFF
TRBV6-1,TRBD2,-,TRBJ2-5,TGTGCCAGCAGTGAACTAGCGGGGGGTGTAGAGACCCAGTACTTC,CASSELAGGVETQYF
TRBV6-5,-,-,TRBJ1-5,TGTGCCAGCAGGAGGGGCCACAATCAGCCCCAGCATTTT,CASRRGHNQPQHF
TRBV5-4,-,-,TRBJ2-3,TGTGCCAGCAGCGTCCCACTCACAGATACGCAGTATTTT,CASSVPLTDTQYF
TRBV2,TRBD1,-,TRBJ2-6,TGTGCCAGCAGTGAAAACAGGGGGAACTCTGGGGCCAACGTCCTGACTTTC,CASSENRGNSGANVLTF
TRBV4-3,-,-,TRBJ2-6,TGCGCCAGCAGCCAAGATTTCCCGACCGGGGCCAACGTCCTGACTTTC,CASSQDFPTGANVLTF
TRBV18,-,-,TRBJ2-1,TGTGCCAGCTCACCCGCCGGGACAACCCCCTACAATGAGCAGTTCTTC,CASSPAGTTPYNEQFF
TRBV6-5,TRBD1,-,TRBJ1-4,TGTGCCACCCGTAGGGGGCTTGATGAAAAACTGTTTTTT,CATRRGLDEKLFF
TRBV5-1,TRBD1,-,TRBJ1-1,TGCGCCAGCAGCTGGGGGACAGGGGCTCCGGCGACTGTTGTAGCTTTCTTT,CASSWGTGAPATVVAFF
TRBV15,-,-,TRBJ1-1,TGTGCCACCAGCAGAGGCAGGAACCCGAACACTGAAGCTTTCTTT,CATSRGRNPNTEAFF
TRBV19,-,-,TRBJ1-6,TGTGCCAGCCAGGCGTATAATTCACCCCTCCACTTT,CASQAYNSPLHF
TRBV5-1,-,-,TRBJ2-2,TGCGCCAGCAGCTCGTCAGGGTACACCGGGGAGCTGTTTTTT,CASSSSGYTGELFF
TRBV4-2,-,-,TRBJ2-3,TGTGCCAGCAGCCTTCACTTGAATACGCAGTATTTT,CASSLHLNTQYF
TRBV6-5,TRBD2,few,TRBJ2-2,TGTGCCAGCAGTTACTCTAGCGGGGGGGCCGGGGAGCTGTTTTTT,CASSYSSGGAGELFF
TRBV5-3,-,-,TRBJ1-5,TGTGCCAGAAGCTTGGCGGCAGGCGACAATCAGCCCCAGCATTTT,CARSLAAGDNQPQHF
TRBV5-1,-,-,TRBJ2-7,TGCGCCAGCAGCTCATCCGGCTTTTTTTACGAGCAGTACTTC,CASSSSGFFYEQYF
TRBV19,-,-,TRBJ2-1,TGTGCCAGTAGTCCCGGGACATACAATGAGCAGTTCTTC,CASSPGTYNEQFF
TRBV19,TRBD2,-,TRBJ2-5,TGTGCCAGTAGTATATTTACTAGCGGGGGCCAAGAGACCCAGTACTTC,CASSIFTSGGQETQYF
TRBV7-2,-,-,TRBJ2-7,TGTGCCAGCAGCTTTCCCCCGGCGCGCTACGAGCAGTACTTC,CASSFPPARYEQYF
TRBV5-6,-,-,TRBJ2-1,TGTGCCAGCAGCTTGGTTGTTAACAGGGGAGGCAATGAGCAGTTCTTC,CASSLVVNRGGNEQFF
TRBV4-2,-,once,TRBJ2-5,TGTGCCAGCAGCTTCGGACAGAACCAAGAGACCCAGTACTTC,CASSFGQNQETQYF
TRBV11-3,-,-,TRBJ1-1,TGTGCCAGCAGCGTATCGGGGGGGGAGCACACTGAAGCTTTCTTT,CASSVSGGEHTEAFF
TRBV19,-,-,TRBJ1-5,TGTGGCTCGGGGACGGACATAAATCAGCCCCAGCATTTT,CGSGTDINQPQHF
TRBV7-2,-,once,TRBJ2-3,TGTGCCAGCAGCGCGCGGGTGGTGAGCACAGATACGCAGTATTTT,CASSARVVSTDTQYF
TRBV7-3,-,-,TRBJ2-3,TGTGCCAGCAGCCAGGAACAGGCCACAGATACGCAGTATTTT,CASSQEQATDTQYF
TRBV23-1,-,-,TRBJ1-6,TGCGCCAGCAGTCAATTCCCGGACAGACAATGGGGTAATTCACCCCTCCACTTT,CASSQFPDRQWGNSPLHF
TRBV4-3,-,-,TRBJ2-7,TGCGCCAGCAGCCAAGATAGCTACAGCTCCTACGAGCAGTACTTC,CASSQDSYSSYEQYF
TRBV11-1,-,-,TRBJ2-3,TGTGCCAGCAGCTTAGCGCTATTGGATACGCAGTATTTT,CASSLALLDTQYF
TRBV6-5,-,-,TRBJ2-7,TGTGCCAGCAGTTACTCGGCAGGCGTCTACGAGCAGTACTTC,CASSYSAGVYEQYF
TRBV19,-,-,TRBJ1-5,TGTGCCAGTAGTATTGTCGGTAGCAATCAGCCCCAGCATTTT,CASSIVGSNQPQHF
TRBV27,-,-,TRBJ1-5,TGTGCCAGCAGTCTTACGAGGGGTCAGCCCCAGCATTTT,CASSLTRGQPQHF
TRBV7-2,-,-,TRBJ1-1,TGTGCCAGCAGCTTACTGGGACCTTCCACTGAAGCTTTCTTT,CASSLLGPSTEAFF
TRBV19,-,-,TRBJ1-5,TGTGCCACCAGTGGTAGGAGCAATCAGCCCCAGCATTTT,CATSGRSNQPQHF
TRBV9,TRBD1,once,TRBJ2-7,TGTGCCAGCAGCGAGGGACAGGGAACGTTCTACGAGCAGTACTTC,CASSEGQGTFYEQYF
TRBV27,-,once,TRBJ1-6,TGTGCCAGCAGTTTTAGGGATTCACCCCTCCACTTT,CASSFRDSPLHF
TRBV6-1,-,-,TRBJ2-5,TGTGCCAGCAGTGAAGCGGAAGAGACCCAGTACTTC,CASSEAEETQYF
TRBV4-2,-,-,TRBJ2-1,TGTGCCAGCAGTCCCCTCGGGACTTACGATGAGCAGTTCTTC,CASSPLGTYDEQFF
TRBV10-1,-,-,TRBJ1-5,TGCGCCAGCATCCGGGGTAGGGGCAATCAGCCCCAGCATTTT,CASIRGRGNQPQHF
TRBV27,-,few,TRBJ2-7,TGTGCCAGCAGTTTCCCCCTCGAGCAGTACTTC,CASSFPLEQYF
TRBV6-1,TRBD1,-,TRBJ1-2,TGTGCCAGCAGGACCGGACAGGGATTTAACTATGGCTACACCTTC,CASRTGQGFNYGYTF
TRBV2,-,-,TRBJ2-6,TGTGCCCTCTCTGGGGCCAACGTCCTGACTTTC,CALSGANVLTF
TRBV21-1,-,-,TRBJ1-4,TGTGCCAGTCTTCGCCTGTTCGAAAAACTGTTTTTT,CASLRLFEKLFF
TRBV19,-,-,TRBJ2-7,TGTGCCAGTAGTATGACGGCGACCAACTTGGGCGAGCAGTACTTC,CASSMTATNLGEQYF